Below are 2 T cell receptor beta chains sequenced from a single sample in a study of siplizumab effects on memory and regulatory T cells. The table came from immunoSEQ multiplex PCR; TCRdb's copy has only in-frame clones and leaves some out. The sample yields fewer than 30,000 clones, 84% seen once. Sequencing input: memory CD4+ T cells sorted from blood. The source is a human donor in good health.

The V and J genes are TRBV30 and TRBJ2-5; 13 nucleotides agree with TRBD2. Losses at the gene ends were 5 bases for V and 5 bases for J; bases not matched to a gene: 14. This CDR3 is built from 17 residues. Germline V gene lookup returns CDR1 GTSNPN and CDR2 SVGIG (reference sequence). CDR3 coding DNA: TGTGCCTGGGGCGCAGGGACTAGCGGGACCCCATCGGAGACCCAGTACTTC. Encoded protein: CAWGAGTSGTPSETQYF.

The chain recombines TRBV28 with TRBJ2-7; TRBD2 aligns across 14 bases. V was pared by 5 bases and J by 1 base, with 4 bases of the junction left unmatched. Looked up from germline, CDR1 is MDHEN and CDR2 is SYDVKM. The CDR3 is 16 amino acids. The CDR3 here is CASSGTSGRMSYEQYF. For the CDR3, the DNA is TGTGCCAGCAGTGGGACTAGCGGGAGAATGTCCTACGAGCAGTACTTC. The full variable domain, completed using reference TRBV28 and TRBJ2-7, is DVKVTQSSRYLVKRTGEKVFLECVQDMDHENMFWYRQDPGLGLRLIYFSYDVKMKEKGDIPEGYSVSREKKERFSLILESASTNQTSMYLCASSGTSGRMSYEQYFGPGTRLTVT.